This passage covers 24 T cell receptor beta chains from one sample sequenced in a study of glioma-infiltrating T cells. TCR alpha and beta CDR3 regions were amplified from RNA using iRepertoire nested multiplex PCR. Via MiXCR, TCRdb re-called the multiplex PCR reads, giving one row per CDR3 protein. The data contain around 170,000 distinct CDR3 sequences, around 40% of them singletons. Sequences were obtained from glioma tissue, nonneoplastic brain tissue, or PBMCs (not recorded which). These receptors originate from a human donor with low-grade glioma or glioblastoma, undergoing nonglioma brain surgery, or in good health (not recorded which).

This clonotype was counted a few times. The CDR3 nucleotides read TGTGCCAGCAGCCCACACGGGACACTATATGGCTACACCTTC. Protein: CASSPHGTLYGYTF. This sequence joins TRBV3-1 and TRBJ1-2; a possible D gene is TRBD1 (6 bases). Germline lookup yields CDR1 LGHDT and CDR2 YNNKEL (reference sequence). V gave up 4 bases and J gave up 5 bases, with 14 bases separating them. The CDR3 is made up of 14 amino acids.

This clonotype was seen a handful of times. The chain recombines TRBV29-1 with TRBJ2-7; 8 nucleotides match TRBD1. With V trimmed by 6 bases and J by 5 bases, 3 bases remained unmatched. Germline CDR1 SQVTM, CDR2 ANQGSEA. CDR3 length: 11 amino acids. CDR3 sequence reads: CSVGTGHEQYF. The CDR3, as DNA: TGCAGCGTAGGGACAGGTCACGAGCAGTACTTC.

Notes on this clonotype: A much larger clone lies a single base off, so this may be a read error. V gene TRBV2 combines with J gene TRBJ1-1; a weak D match, TRBD1 (5 bases). Germline-derived CDR1 and CDR2 are SNHLY and FYNNEI. CDR3 length: 13 amino acids. CDR3 amino acids: CASSENTDTEALF. The CDR3 bases are TGTGCCAGCAGTGAAAATACGGACACTGAAGCTCTCTTT.

About this clonotype: This sequence may be a read error, since a much larger clone differs from it by one base. The J gene is TRBJ2-7, the V gene TRBV2, with D perhaps matching TRBD2 (6 bases). The CDR3 sequence is 15 residues long. Germline V gives CDR1 SNHLY, CDR2 FYNNEI. CDR3 loop: CASRLRRDGPYQQYF. DNA for the CDR3: TGTGCCAGCAGATTACGGAGGGACGGGCCCTACCAGCAGTACTTC.

Remarks on this clonotype: A much larger clone differs by one base, so this may be a read error. V and J are TRBV20-1 and TRBJ2-7; D ambiguous. Trimming cost V 0 bases and J 2 bases, with 8 bases left between them. The CDR3 sequence is 13 residues long. Germline V gene data show CDR1 as DFQATT and CDR2 as SNEGSKA (reference sequence). CDR3 coding DNA: TGCAGTGCTAGAGAGGGTGTCGCCTACGAGCAGTACTTC. Encoded protein: CSAREGVAYEQYF.

This clonotype has just one count. A much larger clone differs by one base, so this may be a read error. The CDR3 nucleotides read TGTGCCAGCAGTAAACCCGAGACTTCAGATACGCAGTATTTT. Translation: CASSKPETSDTQYF. This chain connects TRBV3-1 to TRBJ2-3; D ambiguous. Germline lookup yields CDR1 LGHDT and CDR2 YNNKEL (reference sequence). The ends were cut back, 6 bases at V and 4 bases at J, with 14 bases in the middle. The length of the CDR3 is 14 residues.

This clonotype occurred once. This may be a read error, as it is one base from a much larger clone. The chain is built from TRBV2 and TRBJ1-1; maybe TRBD1 (5 bases). Germline CDR1 SNHLY, CDR2 FYNNEI. CDR3 length equals 15 residues. CDR3 coding DNA: TGTGCCAGCAGCCTAGCTGGGGCTCTGAACACTGAAGATTTCTTT. Translating gives CASSLAGALNTEDFF.

A note on this clonotype: Being one base from a much bigger clone, this may be a read error. The gene calls are TRBV3-1 and TRBJ2-7, with 7 bases matching TRBD1. Germline V gene sequence: CDR1 LGHDT, CDR2 YNNKEL (reference sequence). This CDR3 has 13 residues. V gave up 8 bases and J gave up 3 bases; unmatched junction bases: 7. CDR3: CASGRDRRYEQYF. CDR3 bases: TGTGCCAGCGGCCGGGACAGACGCTACGAGCAGTACTTC.

The J gene is TRBJ2-5, the V gene TRBV29-1; D is unresolved. Germline CDR1 and CDR2: SQVTM and ANQGSEA. Trimming took off 5 bases at V and 2 bases at J, with 18 bases between the two ends. The CDR3 totals 15 residues. The CDR3 is CSVLGIAAIQETQYF. The CDR3, as DNA: TGCAGCGTTTTGGGGATTGCGGCAATACAAGAGACCCAGTACTTC.

This clonotype was seen at least ten times. The chain links TRBV28 to TRBJ1-5, with TRBD1 identical over 7 bases. Germline-derived CDR1 and CDR2 are MDHEN and SYDVKM. J gave up 8 bases and V 6 bases, and 10 bases lay outside the gene matches. The CDR3 extends over 14 amino acids. As DNA, the CDR3 is TGTGCCAGCAGCCCCCCAGGGGGAATTGAGCCCCAGCATTTT. This sequence encodes CASSPPGGIEPQHF.

The chain joins TRBV7-9 to TRBJ2-3; D is possibly TRBD2 (5 bases). The V end was cut by 6 bases, the J end by 4 bases, with 20 bases between. Germline lookup yields CDR1 SEHNR and CDR2 FQNEAQ (reference sequence). The CDR3 totals 16 residues. The CDR3, as DNA: TGTGCCAGCAGTAAGAACCTGGAGCTCGGGGCAGATACGCAGTATTTT. The encoded protein is CASSKNLELGADTQYF.

V usage is TRBV10-3 and J usage is TRBJ1-2; 8 bases are a match to TRBD1. V shed 6 bases, J shed 6 bases, and the junction held 9 bases outside the gene matches. The CDR3 is 14 residues long. The germline gives CDR1 ENHRY, CDR2 SYGVKD. For the CDR3, the DNA is TGTGCCATCAGACACGAGGACAGGGACGATGGCTACACCTTC. As protein: CAIRHEDRDDGYTF.

The chain links TRBV7-2 to TRBJ2-3; D perhaps matches TRBD2 (5 bases). This CDR3 has 13 residues. Deletions cut 5 bases from V and 4 bases from J, with 10 bases between. CDR1 and CDR2 from the germline V gene are SGHTA and FQGNSA. The DNA for the CDR3 is TGTGCCAGCAGCCCCTCCGGGGCAGATACGCAGTATTTT. This codes for CASSPSGADTQYF.

This chain uses TRBV28 with TRBJ2-7, with D unclear. Germline CDR1 reads MDHEN; CDR2 reads SYDVKM. V was trimmed by 8 bases and J by 4 bases, leaving 15 bases between them. CDR3 length: 13 amino acids. CDR3 residues: CASVESLIYEQYF. CDR3 in DNA: TGTGCCAGCGTGGAGAGTCTGATATACGAGCAGTACTTC.

CDR3 DNA sequence: TGTGCCAGCAGCCTGGGAGCGGGAGTGCCCGACAGCGGGGAGCTGTTTTTT. It is translated as CASSLGAGVPDSGELFF. This sequence joins TRBV4-2 and TRBJ2-2, with 8 positions matching TRBD2. This CDR3 region has 17 residues. In germline, CDR1 is LGHNA, CDR2 YNFKEQ. V lost 4 bases and J lost 7; bases outside the gene matches: 14.

This clonotype was detected many times. The chain is built from TRBV12-3 or TRBV12-4 and TRBJ2-7, with D tentatively TRBD2 (6 bases). The V gene lost 5 bases and the J gene lost 4 bases, with 15 bases spanning the gap. The CDR3 runs 14 residues. CDR3 amino acids: CASSADGLSYEQYF. CDR3 bases: TGTGCCAGCAGTGCCGACGGACTAAGTTACGAGCAGTACTTC.

A word on this clonotype: The junction departs from germline at one end; a sequencing error may be responsible. J is TRBJ2-3 and V is TRBV27; D is perhaps TRBD2 (5 bases). CDR3 size: 15 residues. CDR1 and CDR2 (germline): MNHEY, SMNVEV (reference sequence). The CDR3 here is CASISLAGFTDAQYF. In nucleotides, the CDR3 is TGTGCCAGCATATCCCTCGCGGGCTTCACAGATGCGCAGTATTTT.

To note about this clonotype: A read error is possible here, since a much larger clone lies one base away. V usage is TRBV19 and J usage is TRBJ1-1; no clear D gene. Trimming took 7 bases from V and 0 from J, leaving 12 bases between them. The germline V gene has CDR1 LNHDA and CDR2 SQIVND (reference sequence). The CDR3 spans 14 residues. The CDR3 DNA reads as TGTGCCAGTAATTCCACGACCGTGAACACTGAAGCTTTCTTT. Translation gives CASNSTTVNTEAFF.

The chain links TRBV3-1 to TRBJ2-7; tentative D call: TRBD1 (6 bases). This CDR3 comprises 13 residues. In germline, CDR1 is LGHDT, CDR2 YNNKEL (reference sequence). Trimming pared 5 bases from V and 2 bases from J, leaving 10 bases between. The CDR3 reads CASSTQGTYEQYF. The CDR3 DNA sequence: TGTGCCAGCAGCACACAGGGCACCTACGAGCAGTACTTC.

The table lists this clonotype with many counts. This chain joins TRBV7-9 and TRBJ2-3, with a tentative D call TRBD1 (5 bases). V gave up 6 bases and J gave up 4 bases, with 14 bases separating them. CDR1 is SEHNR and CDR2 is FQNEAQ in the germline V gene (reference sequence). This CDR3 is 14 amino acids long. CDR3 in amino acids: CASSPGFLADTQYF. For the CDR3, the DNA is TGTGCCAGCAGTCCAGGGTTTCTTGCAGATACGCAGTATTTT.

This clonotype showed up just once. Possible read error: a much larger clone is one base away. CDR3 sequence: CASSDRREPQNF. The CDR3 region has the DNA TGTGCCAGTAGTGACAGAAGGGAGCCCCAGAATTTT. The chain uses TRBV19 and TRBJ1-5, with a possible D match to TRBD1 (5 bases). In germline, CDR1 is LNHDA, CDR2 SQIVND (reference sequence). CDR3 size: 12 residues.

For this clonotype: A much larger clone differs from this one at a single base, so this may be a read error. The V and J genes are TRBV20-1 and TRBJ2-5; TRBD1 agrees at 10 bases. The CDR3 spans 16 residues. Germline CDR1 is DFQATT and CDR2 is SNEGSKA (reference sequence). The CDR3 nucleotides are TGCAGTGCTAGCCTGCCTTCCGGGACAGGGGAGGAGACCAAGTACTTC. Its translation: CSASLPSGTGEETKYF.

This clonotype was recorded once. A much larger clone sits a single nucleotide away, making a read error possible. The chain has TRBV20-1 and TRBJ2-3; D is perhaps TRBD2 (5 bases). Germline-derived CDR1 and CDR2 are DFQATT and SNEGSKA (reference sequence). The CDR3 sequence is 15 residues long. For the CDR3, the DNA is TGCAGTGATAGAGGGTTGGTAGGTGGCACAGATACGCAGTATTTT. It codes for CSDRGLVGGTDTQYF.

This clonotype was found a few times. The chain links TRBV11-3 to TRBJ2-3; D not certain. The V and J ends lost 4 bases and 4 bases respectively, with 6 bases between them. The CDR3 contains 12 residues. Germline V gene sequence: CDR1 SGHNT, CDR2 YENEEA. DNA for the CDR3: TGTGCCAGCAGCTCTTATCCAGATACGCAGTATTTT. As protein: CASSSYPDTQYF.